The 5 T cell receptor beta chains below come from one sample, sequenced in a study of shared clonotypes between healthy human individuals (dated by TCRdb to about 2020). Preparation of the library involved the immunoSEQ multiplex PCR assay. This is the immuneACCESS table as TCRdb keeps it, with only in-frame sequences that have V and J called. A part of the clones is gone; compared with another copy, unresolved V genes explain less than half, and the rest is unexplained. For this sample the table gives roughly 760,000 clones, of which about 74% were detected only once. Approximately 1.6% of the sample is taken by the ten largest. Specimen: memory CD4+ T cells sorted from blood. This specimen's cell subset or site label, interpreted: CD45RA-negative fraction. Source of these receptors: a woman under 40 in good health.

The table lists this clone with a few counts. The chain has TRBV7-9 and TRBJ1-2, with 9 bases that match TRBD1. The length of the CDR3 is 15 residues. In germline, CDR1 is SEHNR, CDR2 FQNEAQ (reference sequence). V lost 0 bases and J lost 8; bases outside the gene matches: 7. CDR3 DNA: TGTGCCAGCAGCTTAGCGGACAGGGGAGGTAAAGGCTACACCTTC. Translation gives CASSLADRGGKGYTF.

The chain has TRBV2 and TRBJ1-2; a possible D gene is TRBD1 (5 bases). The V end lost 0 bases, the J end lost 8 bases, and 16 bases lay between the germline ends. The CDR3 has 15 residues. The germline V gene has CDR1 SNHLY and CDR2 FYNNEI. In nucleotides, the CDR3 is TGTGCCAGCAGTGAAGCGCTTCCAGGACAAGGAGGCTACACCTTC. The encoded protein is CASSEALPGQGGYTF.

The chain joins TRBV12-5 to TRBJ1-5; TRBD1 matches at 7 bases. The CDR3 is made up of 20 amino acids. The germline V gene has CDR1 LGHNT and CDR2 FRNRAP. The V and J ends lost 1 base and 4 bases, in that order; junction bases with no gene match: 19. As DNA, the CDR3 is TGTGCTAGTGGTTTGGGACTCGACCTGGACAGGAGGAAGGTGAATCAGCCCCAGCATTTT. It specifies CASGLGLDLDRRKVNQPQHF.

The chain combines TRBV5-1 with TRBJ2-1; possibly TRBD1 or TRBD2 for D (5 bases each). Deletions cut 0 bases from V and 5 bases from J, with 12 bases between. Germline V gene data show CDR1 as SGHRS and CDR2 as YFSETQ. The CDR3 consists of 15 residues. The CDR3 reads CASSLVGEWDNEQFF. For the CDR3, the DNA is TGCGCCAGCAGCTTGGTGGGGGAGTGGGACAATGAGCAGTTCTTC.

Only a few counts were recorded for this clone. This rearrangement joins TRBV30 to TRBJ1-2; no definite D call. The CDR3 totals 14 residues. The V end lost 3 bases, the J end lost 4 bases, and 15 bases lay between the germline ends. From germline, CDR1 is GTSNPN and CDR2 SVGIG (reference sequence). The CDR3, as DNA: TGTGCCTGGAGCGAATACGACACGGGCTATGGCTACACCTTC. Translating gives CAWSEYDTGYGYTF. The full variable domain, in which reference TRBV30 and TRBJ1-2 provide the parts outside the CDR3, is SQTIHQWPATLVQPVGSPLSLECTVEGTSNPNLYWYRQAAGRGLQLLFYSVGIGQISSEVPQNLSASRPQDRQFILSSKKLLLSDSGFYLCAWSEYDTGYGYTFGSGTRLTVV.